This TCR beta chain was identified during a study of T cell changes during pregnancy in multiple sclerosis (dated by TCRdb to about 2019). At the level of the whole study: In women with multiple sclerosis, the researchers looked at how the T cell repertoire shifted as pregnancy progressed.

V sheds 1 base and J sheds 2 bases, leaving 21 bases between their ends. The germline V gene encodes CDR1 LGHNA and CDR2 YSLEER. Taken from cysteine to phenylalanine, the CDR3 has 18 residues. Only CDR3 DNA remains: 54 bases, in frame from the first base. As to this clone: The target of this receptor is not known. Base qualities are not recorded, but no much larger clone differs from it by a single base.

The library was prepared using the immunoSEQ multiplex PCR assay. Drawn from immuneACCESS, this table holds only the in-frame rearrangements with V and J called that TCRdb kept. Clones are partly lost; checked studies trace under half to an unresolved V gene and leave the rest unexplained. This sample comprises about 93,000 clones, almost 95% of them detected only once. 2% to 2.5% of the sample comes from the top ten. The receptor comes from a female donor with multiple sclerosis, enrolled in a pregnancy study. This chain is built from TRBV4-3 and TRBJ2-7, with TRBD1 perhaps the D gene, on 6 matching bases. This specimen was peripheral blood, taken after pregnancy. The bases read TGCGCCAGCAGCCAAGGAACGAATAGGGGGAATCCCACCTACGAGCAGTACTTC. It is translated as CASSQGTNRGNPTYEQYF.